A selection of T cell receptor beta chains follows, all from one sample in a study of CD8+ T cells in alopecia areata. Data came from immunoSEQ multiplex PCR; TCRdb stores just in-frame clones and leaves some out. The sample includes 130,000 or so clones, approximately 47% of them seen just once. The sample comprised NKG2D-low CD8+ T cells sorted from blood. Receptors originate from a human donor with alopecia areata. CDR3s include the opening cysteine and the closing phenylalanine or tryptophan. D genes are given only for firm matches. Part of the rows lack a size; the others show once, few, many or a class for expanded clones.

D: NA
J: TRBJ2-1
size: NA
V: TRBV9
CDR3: CASSEDEGPSSYNEQFF
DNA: TGTGCCAGCAGCGAGGACGAGGGCCCGAGCTCCTACAATGAGCAGTTCTTC

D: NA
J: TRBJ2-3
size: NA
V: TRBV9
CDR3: CASGMDTQYF
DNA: TGTGCCAGCGGAATGGATACGCAGTATTTT

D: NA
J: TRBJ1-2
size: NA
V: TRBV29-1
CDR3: CSVERRIYGYTF
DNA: TGCAGCGTTGAGCGCAGGATCTATGGCTACACCTTC

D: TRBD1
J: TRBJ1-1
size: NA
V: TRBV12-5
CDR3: CASGYQVGDSMNTEAFF
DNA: TGTGCTAGTGGTTACCAAGTGGGGGACAGCATGAACACTGAAGCTTTCTTT

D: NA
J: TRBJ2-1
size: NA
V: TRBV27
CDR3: CASTNSVDEQFF
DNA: TGTGCCAGCACCAATAGTGTCGATGAGCAGTTCTTC

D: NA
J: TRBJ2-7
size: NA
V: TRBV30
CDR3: CAWDNGGGYEQYF
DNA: TGTGCCTGGGACAACGGAGGGGGTTACGAGCAGTACTTC

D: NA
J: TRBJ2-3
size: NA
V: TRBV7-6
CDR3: CASSPRPSPSTDTQYF
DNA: TGTGCCAGCAGCCCGAGGCCTAGCCCTAGCACAGATACGCAGTATTTT

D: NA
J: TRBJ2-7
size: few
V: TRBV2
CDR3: CASRPEGASYEQYF
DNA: TGTGCCAGCAGACCTGAGGGAGCGAGTTACGAGCAGTACTTC

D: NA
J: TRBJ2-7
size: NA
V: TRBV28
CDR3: CASTRSYEQYF
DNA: TGTGCCAGCACTAGATCCTACGAGCAGTACTTC

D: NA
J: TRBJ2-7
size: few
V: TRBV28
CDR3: CASSLVGVQYF
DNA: TGTGCCAGCAGTTTGGTAGGGGTGCAGTACTTC

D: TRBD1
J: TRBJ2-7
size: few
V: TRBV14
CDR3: CASSLDRESYEQYF
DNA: TGTGCCAGCAGCCTGGACAGGGAGAGTTACGAGCAGTACTTC

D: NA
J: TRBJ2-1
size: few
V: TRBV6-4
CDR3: CASSEGTNNEQFF
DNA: TGTGCCAGCAGTGAGGGGACCAACAATGAGCAGTTCTTC

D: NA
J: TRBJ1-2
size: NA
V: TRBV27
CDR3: CASSLVGNYGYTF
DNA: TGTGCCAGCAGTTTAGTCGGAAACTATGGCTACACCTTC

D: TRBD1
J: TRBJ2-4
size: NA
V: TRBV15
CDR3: CATSRDRGQGDPIQYF
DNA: TGTGCCACCAGCAGAGATAGAGGACAGGGGGACCCCATTCAGTACTTC

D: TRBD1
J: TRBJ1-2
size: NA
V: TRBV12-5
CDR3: CASGFPNRGGYGYTF
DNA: TGTGCTAGTGGTTTCCCCAACAGGGGCGGCTATGGCTACACCTTC

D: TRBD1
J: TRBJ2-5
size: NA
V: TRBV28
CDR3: CASSSPARDRAGETQYF
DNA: TGTGCCAGCAGTTCACCAGCCCGGGACAGGGCGGGGGAGACCCAGTACTTC

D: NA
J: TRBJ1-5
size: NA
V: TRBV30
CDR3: CAWSVKGPSGVLDQPQHF
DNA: TGTGCCTGGAGTGTAAAGGGACCGTCTGGTGTCCTCGATCAGCCCCAGCATTTT

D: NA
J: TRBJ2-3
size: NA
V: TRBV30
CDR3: CAWSVLSDTPDTQYF
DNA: TGTGCCTGGAGTGTCCTCTCGGACACGCCGGATACGCAGTATTTT

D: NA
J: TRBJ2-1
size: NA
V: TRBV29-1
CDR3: CSVESSGQHNEQFF
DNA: TGCAGCGTTGAAAGTAGCGGTCAGCACAATGAGCAGTTCTTC

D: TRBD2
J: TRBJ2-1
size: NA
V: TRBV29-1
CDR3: CSAGLAGGHNEQFF
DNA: TGCAGCGCGGGACTAGCGGGAGGCCACAATGAGCAGTTCTTC

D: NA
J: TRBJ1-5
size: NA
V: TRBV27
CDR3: CASSLRDGGQPQHF
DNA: TGTGCCAGCAGTCTCCGGGATGGGGGTCAGCCCCAGCATTTT

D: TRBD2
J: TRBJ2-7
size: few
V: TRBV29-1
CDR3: CSVMYGGAYEQYF
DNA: TGCAGCGTTATGTACGGGGGGGCTTACGAGCAGTACTTC

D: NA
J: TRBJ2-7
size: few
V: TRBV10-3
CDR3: CASSEDQVAPSYEQYF
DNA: TGTGCCAGCAGTGAAGATCAGGTAGCGCCCTCCTACGAGCAGTACTTC

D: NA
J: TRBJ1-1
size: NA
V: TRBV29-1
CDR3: CSEGLSDTEAFF
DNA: TGCAGCGAAGGGTTGTCGGACACTGAAGCTTTCTTT

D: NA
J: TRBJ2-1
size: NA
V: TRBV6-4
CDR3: CASSDTRQGYNEQFF
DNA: TGTGCCAGCAGCGATACTAGACAAGGCTACAATGAGCAGTTCTTC

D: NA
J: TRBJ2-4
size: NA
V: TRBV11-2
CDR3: CASSLDQPGSLDIQYF
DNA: TGTGCCAGCAGCTTAGATCAGCCAGGGAGTTTGGACATTCAGTACTTC